These 4 T cell receptor beta chains originate from one sample sequenced in a study of CD8+ T cells in alopecia areata. cDNA prepared by RNA extraction and subsequent reverse transcription served as the template for sequencing. TCRdb keeps only in-frame clones here, not all; method: immunoSEQ multiplex PCR. Seen here are about 97,000 clones, less than 50% observed once, and the top ten hold roughly 1.3%. Sequencing used CD4+ T cells sorted from blood. Receptor source: a human donor with alopecia areata.

This clone was seen more than once but under ten times. This rearrangement joins TRBV5-1 to TRBJ1-2; possibly TRBD1 for D (5 bases). The CDR3 has 14 residues. Germline V lookup: CDR1 SGHRS, CDR2 YFSETQ. V was trimmed by 3 bases and J by 2 bases, leaving 11 bases between them. The CDR3, as DNA: TGCGCCAGCAGCTCGGGACTGATAAACTATGGCTACACCTTC. Translated: CASSSGLINYGYTF.

V and J are TRBV25-1 and TRBJ2-7, with D perhaps TRBD1 (7 bases). Germline V gives CDR1 MGHDK, CDR2 SYGVNS. The CDR3 has 13 residues. V was trimmed by 6 bases and J by 5 bases, leaving 14 bases between them. The CDR3 sequence is CASRRDSKHEQYF. Here the CDR3 DNA reads TGTGCCAGCAGGCGGGACAGCAAACACGAGCAGTACTTC.

J is TRBJ2-3 and V is TRBV5-1; unclear D gene. Per germline, CDR1 SGHRS and CDR2 YFSETQ. This CDR3 comprises 14 residues. V lost 2 bases and J lost 3, with 10 bases in between. For the CDR3, the DNA is TGCGCCAGCAGCTTCGGTTTTCAAACAGATACGCAGTATTTT. Translated: CASSFGFQTDTQYF.

The chain employs TRBV4-2 and TRBJ2-3; 12 nucleotides agree with TRBD2. Looked up from germline, CDR1 is LGHNA and CDR2 is YNFKEQ. J lost 10 bases, V lost 5 bases, and 7 bases had no gene match. The length of the CDR3 is 14 residues. CDR3 amino acids: CASSSSGGAASQYF. DNA of the CDR3: TGTGCCAGCAGCTCTAGCGGGGGGGCCGCTTCGCAGTATTTT.